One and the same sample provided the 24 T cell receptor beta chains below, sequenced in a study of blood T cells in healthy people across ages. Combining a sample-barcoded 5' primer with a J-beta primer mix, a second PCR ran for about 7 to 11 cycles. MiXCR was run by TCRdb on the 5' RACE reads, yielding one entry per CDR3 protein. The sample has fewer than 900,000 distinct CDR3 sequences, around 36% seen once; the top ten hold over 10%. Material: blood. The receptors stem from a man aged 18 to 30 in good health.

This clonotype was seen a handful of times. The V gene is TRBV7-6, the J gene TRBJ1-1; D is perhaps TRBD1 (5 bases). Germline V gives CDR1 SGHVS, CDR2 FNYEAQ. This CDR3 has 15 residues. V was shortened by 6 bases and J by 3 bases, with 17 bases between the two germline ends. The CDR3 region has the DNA TGTGCCAGCAGTTGGGGTAGGGGATCGGACACTGAAGCTTTCTTT. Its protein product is CASSWGRGSDTEAFF.

The CDR3 nucleotides are TGCAGTGCTAGTGACAGGGGGCAGCTCTATAATTCACCCCTCCACTTT. Protein product: CSASDRGQLYNSPLHF. The rearrangement uses TRBV20-1 and TRBJ1-6; TRBD1 matches 10 bases. Germline V gene sequence: CDR1 DFQATT, CDR2 SNEGSKA (reference sequence). CDR3 length equals 16 residues. With 3 bases clipped from V and 3 bases from J, the junction kept 5 bases outside the gene matches.

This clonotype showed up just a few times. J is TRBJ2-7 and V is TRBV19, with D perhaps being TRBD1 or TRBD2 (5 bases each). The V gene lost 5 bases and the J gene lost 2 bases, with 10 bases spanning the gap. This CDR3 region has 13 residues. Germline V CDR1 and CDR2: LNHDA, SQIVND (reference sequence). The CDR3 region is CASSVGRPYEQYF. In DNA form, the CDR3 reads TGTGCCAGTAGTGTGGGACGGCCCTACGAGCAGTACTTC.

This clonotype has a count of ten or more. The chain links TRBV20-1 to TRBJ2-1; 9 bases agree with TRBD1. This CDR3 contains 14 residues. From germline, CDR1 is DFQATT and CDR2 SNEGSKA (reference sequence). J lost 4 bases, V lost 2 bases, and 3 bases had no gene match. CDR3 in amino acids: CSARQTGGYNEQFF. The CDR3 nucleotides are TGCAGTGCTAGACAGACAGGGGGGTACAATGAGCAGTTCTTC.

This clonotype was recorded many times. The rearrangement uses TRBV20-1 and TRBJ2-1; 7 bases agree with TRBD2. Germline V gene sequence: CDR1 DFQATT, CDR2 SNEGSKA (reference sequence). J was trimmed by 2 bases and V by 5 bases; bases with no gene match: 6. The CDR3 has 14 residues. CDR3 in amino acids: CSARASGPYNEQFF. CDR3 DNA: TGCAGTGCTCGCGCTAGCGGACCCTACAATGAGCAGTTCTTC.

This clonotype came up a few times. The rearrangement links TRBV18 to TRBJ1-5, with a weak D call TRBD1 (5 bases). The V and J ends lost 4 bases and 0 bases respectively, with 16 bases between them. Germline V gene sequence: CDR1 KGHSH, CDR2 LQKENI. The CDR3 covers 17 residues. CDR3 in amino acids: CASSQSFTTVSNQPQHF. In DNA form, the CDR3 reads TGTGCCAGCTCACAAAGCTTCACGACAGTTAGCAATCAGCCCCAGCATTTT.

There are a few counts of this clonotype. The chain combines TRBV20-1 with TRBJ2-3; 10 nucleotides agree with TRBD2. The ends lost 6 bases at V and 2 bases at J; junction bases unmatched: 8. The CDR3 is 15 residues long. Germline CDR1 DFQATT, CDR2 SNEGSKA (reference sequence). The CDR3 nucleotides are TGCAGTGCCAGACAACTAGCGGGACTCACAGATACGCAGTATTTT. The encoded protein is CSARQLAGLTDTQYF.

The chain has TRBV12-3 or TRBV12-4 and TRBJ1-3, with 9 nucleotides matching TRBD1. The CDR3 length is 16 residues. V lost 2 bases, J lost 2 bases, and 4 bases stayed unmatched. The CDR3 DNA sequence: TGTGCCAGCAGTTTAATGGGACAGGGTACTGGAAACACCATATATTTT. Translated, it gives CASSLMGQGTGNTIYF.

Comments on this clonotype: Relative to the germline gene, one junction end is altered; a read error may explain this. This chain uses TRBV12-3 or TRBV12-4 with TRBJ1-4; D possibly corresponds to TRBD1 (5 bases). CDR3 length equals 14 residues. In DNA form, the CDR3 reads TGTGCCAGCAGCACGACAGTCTATAATGAAAAACTGATTTTT. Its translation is CASSTTVYNEKLIF.

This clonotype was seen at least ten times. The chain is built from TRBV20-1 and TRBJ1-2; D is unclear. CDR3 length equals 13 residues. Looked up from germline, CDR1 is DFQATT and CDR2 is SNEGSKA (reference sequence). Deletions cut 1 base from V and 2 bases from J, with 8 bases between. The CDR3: CSARVAANYGYTF. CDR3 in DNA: TGCAGTGCTAGAGTGGCAGCAAACTATGGCTACACCTTC.

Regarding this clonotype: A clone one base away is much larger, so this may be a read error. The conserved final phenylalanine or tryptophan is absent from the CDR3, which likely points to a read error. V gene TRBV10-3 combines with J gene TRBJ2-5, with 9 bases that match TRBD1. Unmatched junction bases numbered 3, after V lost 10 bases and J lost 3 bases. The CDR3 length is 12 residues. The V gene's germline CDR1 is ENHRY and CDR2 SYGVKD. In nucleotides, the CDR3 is TGTGCCACCCGACAGGGGGAAGAGACCCAGTACGTC. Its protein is CATRQGEETQYV.

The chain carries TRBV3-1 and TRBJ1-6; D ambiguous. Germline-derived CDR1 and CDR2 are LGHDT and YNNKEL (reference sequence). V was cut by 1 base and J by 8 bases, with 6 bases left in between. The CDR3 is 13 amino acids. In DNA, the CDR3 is TGTGCCAGCAGCCAAGGCCGGGATTCACCCCTCCACTTT. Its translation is CASSQGRDSPLHF.

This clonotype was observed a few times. DNA of the CDR3: TGCAGTGCTAGTTATCAGGGGAGGGAAGATTCACCCCTCCACTTT. This gives the protein CSASYQGREDSPLHF. The gene calls are TRBV20-1 and TRBJ1-6, with a weak D call TRBD1 (6 bases). V was pared by 3 bases and J by 8 bases, with 17 bases between. Germline assignment: CDR1 DFQATT and CDR2 SNEGSKA (reference sequence). There are 15 residues in the CDR3.

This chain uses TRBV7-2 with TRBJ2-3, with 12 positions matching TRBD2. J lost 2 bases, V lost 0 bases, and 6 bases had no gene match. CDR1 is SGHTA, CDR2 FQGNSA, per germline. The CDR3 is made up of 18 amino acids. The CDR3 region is CASSLALGLAGITDTQYF. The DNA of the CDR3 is TGTGCCAGCAGCTTAGCGCTGGGACTAGCGGGCATCACAGATACGCAGTATTTT. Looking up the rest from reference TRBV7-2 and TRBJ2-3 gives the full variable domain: GAGVSQSPSNKVTEKGKDVELRCDPISGHTALYWYRQSLGQGLEFLIYFQGNSAPDKSGLPSDRFSAERTGGSVSTLTIQRTQQEDSAVYLCASSLALGLAGITDTQYFGPGTRLTVL.

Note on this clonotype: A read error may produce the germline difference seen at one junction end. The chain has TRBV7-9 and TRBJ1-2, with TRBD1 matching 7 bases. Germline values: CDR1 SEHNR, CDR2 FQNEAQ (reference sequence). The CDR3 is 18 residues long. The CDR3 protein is CASSSTSGTADYDYGYAF. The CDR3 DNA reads TGTGCCAGCAGCTCGACCTCCGGGACAGCCGATTACGACTATGGCTACGCCTTC.

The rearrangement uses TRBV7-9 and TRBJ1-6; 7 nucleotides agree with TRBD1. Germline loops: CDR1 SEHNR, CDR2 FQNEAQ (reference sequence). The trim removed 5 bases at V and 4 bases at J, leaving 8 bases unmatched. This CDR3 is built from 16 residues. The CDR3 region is CASSRQGPSYNSPLHF. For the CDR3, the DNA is TGTGCCAGCAGCCGACAGGGTCCCTCGTATAATTCACCCCTCCACTTT.

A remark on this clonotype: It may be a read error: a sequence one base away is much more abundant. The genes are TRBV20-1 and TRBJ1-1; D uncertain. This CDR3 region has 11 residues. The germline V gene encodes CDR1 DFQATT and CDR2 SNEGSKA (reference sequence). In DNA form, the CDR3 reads TGCGGTGCTACAGTGAACACTGAAGCTTTCTTT. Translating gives CGATVNTEAFF.

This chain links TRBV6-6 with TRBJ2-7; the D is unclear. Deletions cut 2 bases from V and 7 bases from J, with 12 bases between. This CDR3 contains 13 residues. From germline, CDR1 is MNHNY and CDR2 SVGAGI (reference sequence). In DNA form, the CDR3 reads TGTGCCAGCAGTTACGTGAGTCCCCCAGAGCAGTACTTC. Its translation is CASSYVSPPEQYF.

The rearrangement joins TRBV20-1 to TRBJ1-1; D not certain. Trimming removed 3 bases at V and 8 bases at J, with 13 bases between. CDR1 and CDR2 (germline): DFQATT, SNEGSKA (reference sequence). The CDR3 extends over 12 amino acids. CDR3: CSARDSLREAFF. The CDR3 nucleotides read TGCAGTGCTAGGGACTCTCTTAGAGAAGCTTTCTTT.

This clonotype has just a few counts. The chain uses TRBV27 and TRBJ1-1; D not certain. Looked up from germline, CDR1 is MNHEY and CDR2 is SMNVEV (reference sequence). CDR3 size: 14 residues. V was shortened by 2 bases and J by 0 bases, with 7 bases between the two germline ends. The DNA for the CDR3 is TGTGCCAGCAGTTTACGAAATATGAACACTGAAGCTTTCTTT. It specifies CASSLRNMNTEAFF.

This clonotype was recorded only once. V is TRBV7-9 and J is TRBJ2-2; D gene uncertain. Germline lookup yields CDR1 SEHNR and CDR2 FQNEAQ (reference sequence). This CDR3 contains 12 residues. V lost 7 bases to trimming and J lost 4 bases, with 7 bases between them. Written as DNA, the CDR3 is TGTGCCAGCACGGTTGGCACCGGGGAGCTGTTTTTT. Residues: CASTVGTGELFF.

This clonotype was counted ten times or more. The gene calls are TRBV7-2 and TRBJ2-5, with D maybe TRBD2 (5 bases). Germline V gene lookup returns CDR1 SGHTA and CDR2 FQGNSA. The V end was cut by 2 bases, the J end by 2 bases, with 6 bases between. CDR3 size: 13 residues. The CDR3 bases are TGTGCCAGCAGCTTACCGGGACAAGAGACCCAGTACTTC. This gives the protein CASSLPGQETQYF.

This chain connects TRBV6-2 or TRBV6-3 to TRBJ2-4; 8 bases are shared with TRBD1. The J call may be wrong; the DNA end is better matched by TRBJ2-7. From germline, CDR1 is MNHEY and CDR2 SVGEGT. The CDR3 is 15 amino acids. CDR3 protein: CASSYSLDRDYEQYF. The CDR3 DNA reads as TGTGCCAGCAGTTACTCCTTGGACAGGGACTACGAGCAGTACTTC.

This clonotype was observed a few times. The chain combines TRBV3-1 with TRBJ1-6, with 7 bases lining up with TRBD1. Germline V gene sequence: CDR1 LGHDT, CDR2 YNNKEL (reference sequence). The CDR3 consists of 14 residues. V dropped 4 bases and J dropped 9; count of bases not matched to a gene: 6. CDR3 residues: CASSLDRVISPLHF. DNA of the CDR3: TGTGCCAGCAGCCTTGACAGGGTGATTTCACCCCTCCACTTT. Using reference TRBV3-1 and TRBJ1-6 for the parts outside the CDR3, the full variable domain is DTAVSQTPKYLVTQMGNDKSIKCEQNLGHDTMYWYKQDSKKFLKIMFSYNNKELIINETVPNRFSPKSPDKAHLNLHINSLELGDSAVYFCASSLDRVISPLHFGNGTRLTVT.